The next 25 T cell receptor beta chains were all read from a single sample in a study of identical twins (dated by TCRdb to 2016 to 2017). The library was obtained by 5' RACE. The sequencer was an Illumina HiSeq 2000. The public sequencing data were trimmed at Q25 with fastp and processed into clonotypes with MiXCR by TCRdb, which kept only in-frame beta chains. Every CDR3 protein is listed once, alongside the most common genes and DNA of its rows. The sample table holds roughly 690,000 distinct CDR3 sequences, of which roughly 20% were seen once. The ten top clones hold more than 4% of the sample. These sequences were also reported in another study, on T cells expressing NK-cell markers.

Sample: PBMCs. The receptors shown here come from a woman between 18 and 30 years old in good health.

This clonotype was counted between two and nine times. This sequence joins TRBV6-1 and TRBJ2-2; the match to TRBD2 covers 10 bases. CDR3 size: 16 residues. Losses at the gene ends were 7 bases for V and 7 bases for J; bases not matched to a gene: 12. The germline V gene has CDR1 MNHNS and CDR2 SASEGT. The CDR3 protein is CASTPLAGADGGELFF. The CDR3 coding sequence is TGTGCCAGCACTCCTCTAGCGGGAGCGGATGGCGGGGAGCTGTTTTTT.

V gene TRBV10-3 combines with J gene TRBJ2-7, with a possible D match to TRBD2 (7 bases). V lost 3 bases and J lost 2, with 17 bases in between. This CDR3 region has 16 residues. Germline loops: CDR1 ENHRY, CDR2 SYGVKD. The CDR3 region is CAISDPGGPGAYEQYF. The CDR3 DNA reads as TGTGCCATCAGTGACCCCGGGGGGCCAGGGGCCTACGAGCAGTACTTC.

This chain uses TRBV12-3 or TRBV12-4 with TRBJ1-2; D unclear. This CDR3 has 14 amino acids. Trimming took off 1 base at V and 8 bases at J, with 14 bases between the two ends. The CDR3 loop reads CASSLGTETWGYTF. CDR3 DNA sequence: TGTGCCAGCAGTTTAGGGACGGAGACCTGGGGCTACACCTTC.

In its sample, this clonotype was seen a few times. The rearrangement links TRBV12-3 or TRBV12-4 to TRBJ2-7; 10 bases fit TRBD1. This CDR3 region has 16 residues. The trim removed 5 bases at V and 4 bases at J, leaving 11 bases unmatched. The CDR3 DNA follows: TGTGCCAGCAGTCCGTCACCGGGACAGGGGATTTACGAGCAGTACTTC. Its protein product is CASSPSPGQGIYEQYF.

CDR3 protein: CASSLNGGDYYNEQFF. The CDR3 region has the DNA TGTGCCAGCAGCTTAAACGGCGGGGATTATTACAATGAGCAGTTCTTC. The chain employs TRBV7-3 and TRBJ2-1; D is perhaps TRBD2 (6 bases). CDR1 and CDR2 (germline): SGHTA, FQGTGA. This CDR3 has 16 residues. Trimming removed 1 base from V and 4 bases from J, with 14 bases in between.

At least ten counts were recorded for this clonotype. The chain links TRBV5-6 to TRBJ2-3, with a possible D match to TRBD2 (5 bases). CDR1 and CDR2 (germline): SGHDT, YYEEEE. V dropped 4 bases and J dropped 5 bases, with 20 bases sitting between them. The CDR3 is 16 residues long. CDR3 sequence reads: CASSPAGTVERDTQYF. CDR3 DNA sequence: TGTGCCAGCAGCCCCGCGGGTACAGTAGAACGAGATACGCAGTATTTT.

In DNA, the CDR3 is TGCAGTGCGGTGGGGGGTAGGATTACCGGGGAGCTGTTTTTT. Translation gives CSAVGGRITGELFF. The J gene is TRBJ2-2, the V gene TRBV20-1, with a possible D match to TRBD2 (6 bases). The CDR3 runs to 14 residues. V gave up 6 bases and J gave up 5 bases, with 16 bases separating them. Germline V gives CDR1 DFQATT, CDR2 SNEGSKA (reference sequence).

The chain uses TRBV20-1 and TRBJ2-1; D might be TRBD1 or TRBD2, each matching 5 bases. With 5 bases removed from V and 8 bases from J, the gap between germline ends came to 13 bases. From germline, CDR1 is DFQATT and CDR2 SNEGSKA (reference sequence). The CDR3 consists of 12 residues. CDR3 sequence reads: CSASVQEDEQFF. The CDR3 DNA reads TGCAGTGCTTCAGTACAGGAGGATGAGCAGTTCTTC.

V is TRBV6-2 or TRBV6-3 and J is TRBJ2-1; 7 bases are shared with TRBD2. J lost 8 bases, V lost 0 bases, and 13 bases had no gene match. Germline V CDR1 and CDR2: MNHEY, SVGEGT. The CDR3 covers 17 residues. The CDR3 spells CASSYSLGEGSKDEQFF. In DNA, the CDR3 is TGTGCCAGCAGTTACTCCCTGGGGGAGGGTTCCAAAGATGAGCAGTTCTTC.

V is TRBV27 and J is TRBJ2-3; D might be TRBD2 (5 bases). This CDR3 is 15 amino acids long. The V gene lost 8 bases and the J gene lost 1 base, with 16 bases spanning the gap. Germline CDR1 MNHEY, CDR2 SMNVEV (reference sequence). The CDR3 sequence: CASGIGGQRTDTQYF. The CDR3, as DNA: TGTGCCAGCGGCATAGGAGGCCAACGCACAGATACGCAGTATTTT.

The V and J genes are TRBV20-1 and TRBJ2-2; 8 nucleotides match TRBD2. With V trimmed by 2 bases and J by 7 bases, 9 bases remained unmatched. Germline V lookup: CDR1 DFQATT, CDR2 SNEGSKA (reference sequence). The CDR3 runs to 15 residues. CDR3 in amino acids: CSARRKGLADGELFF. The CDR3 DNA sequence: TGCAGTGCTAGAAGGAAAGGACTAGCTGACGGGGAGCTGTTTTTT.

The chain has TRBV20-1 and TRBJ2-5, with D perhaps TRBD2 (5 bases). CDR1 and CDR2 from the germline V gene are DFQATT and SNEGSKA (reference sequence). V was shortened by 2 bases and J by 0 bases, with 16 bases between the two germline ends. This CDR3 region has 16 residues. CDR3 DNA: TGCAGTGCTAGATTCCCGAAACCGGGGTACCAAGAGACCCAGTACTTC. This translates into CSARFPKPGYQETQYF.

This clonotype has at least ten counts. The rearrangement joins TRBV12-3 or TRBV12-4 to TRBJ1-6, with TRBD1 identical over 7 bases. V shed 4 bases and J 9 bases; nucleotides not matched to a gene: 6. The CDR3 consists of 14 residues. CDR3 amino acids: CASSSYRGGSPLHF. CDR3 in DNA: TGTGCCAGCAGTTCGTACAGGGGAGGTTCACCCCTCCACTTT.

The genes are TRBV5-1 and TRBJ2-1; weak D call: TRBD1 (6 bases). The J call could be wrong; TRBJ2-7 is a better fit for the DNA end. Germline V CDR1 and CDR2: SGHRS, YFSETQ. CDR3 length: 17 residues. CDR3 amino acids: CASSNNRRQGPYNEQYF. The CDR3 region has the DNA TGCGCCAGCAGTAATAATCGTCGGCAGGGGCCCTACAATGAGCAGTACTTC.

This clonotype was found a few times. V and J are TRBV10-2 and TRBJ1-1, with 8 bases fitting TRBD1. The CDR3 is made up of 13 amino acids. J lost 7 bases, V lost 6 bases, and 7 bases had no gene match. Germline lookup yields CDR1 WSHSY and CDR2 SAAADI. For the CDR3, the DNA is TGCGCCAGCAGCGGACAGGGAGCGGTTGAAGCTTTCTTT. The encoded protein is CASSGQGAVEAFF.

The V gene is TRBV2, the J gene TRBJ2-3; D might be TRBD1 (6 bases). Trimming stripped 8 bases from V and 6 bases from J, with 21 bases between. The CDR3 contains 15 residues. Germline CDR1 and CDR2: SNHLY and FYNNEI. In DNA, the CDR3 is TGTGCCAGCTCCACTCAGACAGGCCTTTGGGATACGCAGTATTTT. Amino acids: CASSTQTGLWDTQYF.

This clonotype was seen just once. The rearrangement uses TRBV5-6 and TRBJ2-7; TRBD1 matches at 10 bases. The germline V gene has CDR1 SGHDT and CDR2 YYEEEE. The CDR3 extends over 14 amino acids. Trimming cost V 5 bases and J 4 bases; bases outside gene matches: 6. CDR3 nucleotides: TGTGCCAGCAGGAGGACAGGGGGTTCTTACGAGCAGTACTTC. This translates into CASRRTGGSYEQYF. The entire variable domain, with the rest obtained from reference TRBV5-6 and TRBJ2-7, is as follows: DAGVTQSPTHLIKTRGQQVTLRCSPKSGHDTVSWYQQALGQGPQFIFQYYEEEERQRGNFPDRFSGHQFPNYSSELNVNALLLGDSALYLCASRRTGGSYEQYFGPGTRLTVT.

The CDR3 sequence: CASSRGTSATDTQYF. The CDR3 nucleotides are TGTGCCAGCAGCCGCGGGACTAGCGCAACAGATACGCAGTATTTT. This chain uses TRBV6-1 with TRBJ2-3; 10 bases are a match to TRBD2. The germline V gene has CDR1 MNHNS and CDR2 SASEGT. This CDR3 is built from 15 residues. The J segment lost 3 bases and the V segment lost 6 bases, leaving 6 bases of the junction unmatched.

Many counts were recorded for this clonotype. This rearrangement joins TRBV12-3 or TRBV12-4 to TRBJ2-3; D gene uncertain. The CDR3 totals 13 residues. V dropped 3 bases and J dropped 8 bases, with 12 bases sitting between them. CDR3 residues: CASSFRLLLTQYF. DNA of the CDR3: TGTGCCAGCAGTTTCCGCCTCTTGCTTACGCAGTATTTT.

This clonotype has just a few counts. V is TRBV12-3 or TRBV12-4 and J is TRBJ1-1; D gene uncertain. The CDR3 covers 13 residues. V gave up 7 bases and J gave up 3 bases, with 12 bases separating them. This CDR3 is CASNKVLYTEAFF. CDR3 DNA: TGTGCCAGCAACAAGGTCCTCTACACTGAAGCTTTCTTT.

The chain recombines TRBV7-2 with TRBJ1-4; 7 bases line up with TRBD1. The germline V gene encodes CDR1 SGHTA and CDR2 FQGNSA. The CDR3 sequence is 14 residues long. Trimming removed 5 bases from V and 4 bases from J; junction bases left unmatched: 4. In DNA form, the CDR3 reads TGTGCCAGCAGCCCGGGACAGTTTAATGAAAAACTGTTTTTT. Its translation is CASSPGQFNEKLFF.

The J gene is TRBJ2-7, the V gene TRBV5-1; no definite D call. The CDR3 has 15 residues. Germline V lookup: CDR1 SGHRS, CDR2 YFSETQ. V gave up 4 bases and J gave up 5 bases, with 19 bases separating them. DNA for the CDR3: TGCGCCAGCAGCCCAAGACGGGCTACCTACGACGAGCAGTACTTC. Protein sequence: CASSPRRATYDEQYF.

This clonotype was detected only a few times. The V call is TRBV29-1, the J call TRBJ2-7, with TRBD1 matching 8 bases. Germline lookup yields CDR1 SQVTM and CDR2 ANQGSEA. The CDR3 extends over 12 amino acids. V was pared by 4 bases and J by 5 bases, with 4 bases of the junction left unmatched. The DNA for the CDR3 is TGCAGCGTTGTGGACAGGGAGAACGAGCAGTACTTC. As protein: CSVVDRENEQYF.

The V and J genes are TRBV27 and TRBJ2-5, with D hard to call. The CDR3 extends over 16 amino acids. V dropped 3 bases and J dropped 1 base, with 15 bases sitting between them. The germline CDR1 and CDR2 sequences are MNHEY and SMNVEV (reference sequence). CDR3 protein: CASSFLTGKRQETQYF. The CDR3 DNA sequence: TGTGCCAGCAGTTTTTTAACGGGTAAACGCCAAGAGACCCAGTACTTC.

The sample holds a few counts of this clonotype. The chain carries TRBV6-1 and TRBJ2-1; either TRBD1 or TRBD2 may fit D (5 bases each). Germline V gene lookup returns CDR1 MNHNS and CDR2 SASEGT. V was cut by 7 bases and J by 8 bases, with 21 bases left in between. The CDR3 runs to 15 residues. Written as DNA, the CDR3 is TGTGCCAGCAACATTGGGCAGGGAGTATTCGATGAGCAGTTCTTC. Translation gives CASNIGQGVFDEQFF.